The 3 T cell receptor beta chains below were found in one sample sequenced in a study of response to subunit inactivated influenza vaccine. MiXCR, run by TCRdb on the RT-PCR reads, gives a single entry per CDR3 protein. The table includes 710,000 or so distinct CDR3 sequences, 15% to 18% detected once. The source material was PBMCs from blood, sampled about 13 days after vaccination. These receptors were obtained from a man aged 50-60 years who received an inactivated influenza vaccine.

The rearrangement uses TRBV10-3 and TRBJ2-7; D call uncertain. Per the germline V gene, CDR1 is ENHRY and CDR2 is SYGVKD. The CDR3 has 12 residues. The V end lost 5 bases, the J end lost 0 bases, and 5 bases lay between the germline ends. The CDR3 is CAISRSSYEQYF. The DNA for the CDR3 is TGTGCCATCAGTAGAAGCTCCTACGAGCAGTACTTC.

This clonotype was seen repeatedly, ten times or more. The chain couples TRBV9 to TRBJ2-7; no clear D gene. This CDR3 region has 15 residues. Trimming stripped 3 bases from V and 7 bases from J, with 20 bases between. Germline values: CDR1 SGDLS, CDR2 YYNGEE. The CDR3 spells CASSAKSDALGEQYF. The CDR3, as DNA: TGTGCCAGCAGCGCAAAATCGGACGCCCTGGGAGAGCAGTACTTC. Drawing the rest from reference TRBV9 and TRBJ2-7, the complete variable domain is DSGVTQTPKHLITATGQRVTLRCSPRSGDLSVYWYQQSLDQGLQFLIQYYNGEERAKGNILERFSAQQFPDLHSELNLSSLELGDSALYFCASSAKSDALGEQYFGPGTRLTVT.

The chain uses TRBV28 and TRBJ2-3, with 9 nucleotides matching TRBD1. The junction had 7 bases not matched to a gene; V was cut back by 8 bases and J by 4 bases. Germline V gene data show CDR1 as MDHEN and CDR2 as SYDVKM. This CDR3 comprises 14 residues. The CDR3 loop is CASSGDRVPDTQYF. CDR3 coding DNA: TGTGCCAGCTCCGGGGACAGGGTTCCAGATACGCAGTATTTT.